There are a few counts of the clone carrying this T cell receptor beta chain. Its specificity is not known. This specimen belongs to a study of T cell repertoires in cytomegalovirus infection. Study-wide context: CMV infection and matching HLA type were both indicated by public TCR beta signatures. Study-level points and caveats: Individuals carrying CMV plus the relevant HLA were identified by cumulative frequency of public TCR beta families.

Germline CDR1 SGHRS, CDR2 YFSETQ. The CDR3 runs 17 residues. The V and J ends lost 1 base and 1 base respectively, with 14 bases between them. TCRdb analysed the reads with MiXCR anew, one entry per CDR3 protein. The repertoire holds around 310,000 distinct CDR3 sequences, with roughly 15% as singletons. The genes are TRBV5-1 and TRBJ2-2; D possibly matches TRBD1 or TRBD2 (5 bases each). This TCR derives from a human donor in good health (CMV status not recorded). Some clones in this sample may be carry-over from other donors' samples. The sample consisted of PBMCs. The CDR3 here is CASSLSGTPKNTGELFF. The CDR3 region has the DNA TGCGCCAGCAGCTTGTCCGGGACGCCGAAGAACACCGGGGAGCTGTTTTTT.